Shown below are 17 T cell receptor beta chains from a single sample sequenced in a study of blood T cells in healthy people across ages. A second PCR of roughly 7 to 11 cycles used a sample-barcoded 5' primer and a J-beta primer mix. TCRdb fed the 5' RACE reads into MiXCR, producing one record per CDR3 protein. The table lists more than 450,000 distinct CDR3 sequences, roughly a quarter of them singletons, with approximately 3.6% in the top ten. These data were also reused for a study on T cells of mothers and their children.

Sequencing was carried out using blood. These receptors were obtained from a boy aged 2 to 10 in good health.

This clonotype was observed a handful of times. The CDR3 nucleotides read TGCAGTGCCCAACCGAGCGGGGCTATGCAAGAGACCCAGTACTTC. The encoded protein is CSAQPSGAMQETQYF. The chain carries TRBV20-1 and TRBJ2-5; TRBD2 agrees at 7 bases. The CDR3 is 15 residues long. The J segment lost 2 bases and the V segment lost 6 bases, leaving 12 bases of the junction unmatched. The germline V gene has CDR1 DFQATT and CDR2 SNEGSKA (reference sequence).

This chain joins TRBV27 and TRBJ1-2, with 7 bases fitting TRBD1. J lost 8 bases, V lost 3 bases, and 6 bases had no gene match. Germline assignment: CDR1 MNHEY and CDR2 SMNVEV (reference sequence). This CDR3 region has 13 residues. CDR3 bases: TGTGCCAGCAGTTTCTTCGACAGGGTCGGCTACACCTTC. Amino acids: CASSFFDRVGYTF.

V is TRBV14 and J is TRBJ1-1; maybe TRBD1 (6 bases). Germline V CDR1 and CDR2: SGHDN, FVKESK. The CDR3 runs 14 residues. The V end lost 1 base, the J end lost 6 bases, and 12 bases lay between the germline ends. The CDR3 DNA reads TGTGCCAGCAGCCAAGTGGACCGGGGGCCTGAAGCTTTCTTT. The encoded protein is CASSQVDRGPEAFF.

The J gene is TRBJ1-2, the V gene TRBV12-3 or TRBV12-4; 8 bases match TRBD1. This CDR3 is 14 amino acids long. V lost 6 bases, J lost 2 bases, and 5 bases stayed unmatched. The CDR3 DNA reads as TGTGCCAGCAGCCGGCCAGGGGGCAACTATGGCTACACCTTC. Its protein product is CASSRPGGNYGYTF.

This clonotype was picked up a small number of times. The chain is built from TRBV19 and TRBJ1-1; D perhaps matches TRBD1 (5 bases). CDR3 length equals 15 residues. Deletions cut 2 bases from V and 5 bases from J, with 15 bases between. From germline, CDR1 is LNHDA and CDR2 SQIVND (reference sequence). In DNA, the CDR3 is TGTGCCAGTAGTATATTCCCGGGGGGGGAGACTGAAGCTTTCTTT. Encoded protein: CASSIFPGGETEAFF.

The chain uses TRBV7-2 and TRBJ1-6, with D hard to call. Germline V gene lookup returns CDR1 SGHTA and CDR2 FQGNSA. The CDR3 is 15 amino acids. V was clipped by 2 bases and J by 0 bases, with 5 bases between them. CDR3 nucleotides: TGTGCCAGCAGCTTATCTACCTCCTATAATTCACCCCTCCACTTT. It yields the protein CASSLSTSYNSPLHF.

Only a few counts were recorded for this clonotype. The chain uses TRBV3-1 and TRBJ2-1, with D perhaps TRBD1 (5 bases). The CDR3 is made up of 13 amino acids. CDR1 is LGHDT and CDR2 is YNNKEL in the germline V gene (reference sequence). V dropped 5 bases and J dropped 6 bases, with 11 bases sitting between them. The CDR3 coding sequence is TGTGCCAGCAGCTTACAGGAACTCAATGAGCAGTTCTTC. This sequence encodes CASSLQELNEQFF.

The V gene is TRBV20-1, the J gene TRBJ1-1; weak D call: TRBD1 (6 bases). In germline, CDR1 is DFQATT, CDR2 SNEGSKA (reference sequence). Trimming pared 3 bases from V and 6 bases from J, leaving 26 bases between. The CDR3 totals 17 residues. The DNA for the CDR3 is TGCAGTGCTAGGCAGACTTTTCTCGGGGGCGAGGACGCTGAAGCTTTCTTT. As protein: CSARQTFLGGEDAEAFF.

The chain links TRBV15 to TRBJ2-5; TRBD1 or TRBD2 may be the D gene (6 bases each). Trimming shortened V by 0 bases and J by 5 bases, and 13 bases separated the two germline ends. Germline CDR1 is LNHNV and CDR2 is YYDKDF (reference sequence). This CDR3 comprises 15 residues. The CDR3 reads CATSRDRGAGETQYF. CDR3 in DNA: TGTGCCACCAGCAGAGATAGGGGGGCTGGGGAGACCCAGTACTTC.

This clonotype was detected only a few times. The CDR3 here is CSVRTGGASTEAFF. Here the CDR3 DNA reads TGCAGCGTGCGGACAGGGGGGGCTTCCACTGAAGCTTTCTTT. This chain joins TRBV29-1 and TRBJ1-1, with 10 bases aligning to TRBD1. Germline loops: CDR1 SQVTM, CDR2 ANQGSEA. The CDR3 has 14 residues. Trimming cost V 6 bases and J 4 bases; bases outside gene matches: 8. The complete variable domain, with remaining parts taken from reference TRBV29-1 and TRBJ1-1, reads SAVISQKPSRDICQRGTSLTIQCQVDSQVTMMFWYRQQPGQSLTLIATANQGSEATYESGFVIDKFPISRPNLTFSTLTVSNMSPEDSSIYLCSVRTGGASTEAFFGQGTRLTVV.

The chain links TRBV6-2 or TRBV6-3 to TRBJ1-1; D gene ambiguous. The CDR3 consists of 15 residues. Between the trimmed V and J ends, which lost 3 bases and 2 bases, there was a span of 13 bases. Per germline, CDR1 MNHEY and CDR2 SVGEGT. The CDR3 spells CASSYGFSGNTEAFF. In DNA, the CDR3 is TGTGCCAGCAGTTATGGTTTCTCGGGAAACACTGAAGCTTTCTTT.

The chain has TRBV30 and TRBJ2-7; 10 bases map to TRBD1. J gave up 5 bases and V 6 bases, and 10 bases lay outside the gene matches. Germline loops: CDR1 GTSNPN, CDR2 SVGIG (reference sequence). The CDR3 extends over 14 amino acids. This CDR3 reads CACSTGQGTNEQYF. The CDR3 DNA sequence: TGTGCCTGTAGTACGGGACAGGGGACCAACGAGCAGTACTTC.

The chain couples TRBV20-1 to TRBJ2-5; D possibly uses TRBD1 or TRBD2 (5 bases each). Germline CDR1 and CDR2: DFQATT and SNEGSKA (reference sequence). The CDR3 covers 14 residues. The CDR3 here is CRVGLGTDQETQYF. CDR3 coding DNA: TGCAGGGTGGGCCTAGGGACCGACCAAGAGACCCAGTACTTC.

The chain links TRBV4-1 to TRBJ1-4; D is ambiguous. Trimming stripped 0 bases from V and 7 bases from J, with 12 bases between. Germline CDR1 reads MGHRA; CDR2 reads YSYEKL. There are 15 residues in the CDR3. Here the CDR3 DNA reads TGCGCCAGCAGCCAAGATGGAGGGAGGGCTGAAAAACTGTTTTTT. Translating gives CASSQDGGRAEKLFF.

This clonotype was recorded a few times. The chain couples TRBV9 to TRBJ2-7; tentatively, D is TRBD2 (7 bases). Germline V gene sequence: CDR1 SGDLS, CDR2 YYNGEE. V was cut by 4 bases and J by 6 bases, with 20 bases left in between. This CDR3 contains 15 residues. The chain's CDR3 is CASSPPGGRIGEQYF. As DNA, the CDR3 is TGTGCCAGCAGCCCCCCCGGGGGGCGTATCGGCGAGCAGTACTTC.

The chain links TRBV29-1 to TRBJ1-1; D possibly corresponds to TRBD1 (6 bases). The CDR3 is 17 residues long. Germline CDR1 reads SQVTM; CDR2 reads ANQGSEA. The V gene lost 6 bases and the J gene lost 2 bases, with 25 bases spanning the gap. CDR3 nucleotides: TGCAGCGTCGAAACCCCTCGAAGGCAGGGGCGTAACACTGAAGCTTTCTTT. Residues: CSVETPRRQGRNTEAFF.

The chain couples TRBV7-9 to TRBJ2-1; D is unclear. This CDR3 is built from 13 residues. Trimming took 8 bases from V and 3 from J, leaving 11 bases between them. Germline V lookup: CDR1 SEHNR, CDR2 FQNEAQ (reference sequence). The CDR3 DNA reads TGTGCCAGCGGCGTTCCGGGCTACAATGAGCAGTTCTTC. Translating it yields CASGVPGYNEQFF. Combining the CDR3 with reference TRBV7-9 and TRBJ2-1 gives the whole variable domain DTGVSQNPRHKITKRGQNVTFRCDPISEHNRLYWYRQTLGQGPEFLTYFQNEAQLEKSRLLSDRFSAERPKGSFSTLEIQRTEQGDSAMYLCASGVPGYNEQFFGPGTRLTVL.